This is a list of T cell receptor beta chains from one sample in a study of post-analysis software for immune sequencing data. One entry per CDR3 protein results from TCRdb running MiXCR on the PCR reads. Of 750,000 to 950,000 distinct CDR3 sequences in the sample, about 53% were seen once. Sequencing was carried out using blood. Receptor source: a girl between 5 and 17 years old with multiple sclerosis. The CDR3 runs from the conserved cysteine through the conserved F or W. A D gene is named only where the DNA matches it firmly. Only some rows state a clone size, as once, few, many or a class for expanded clones.

-	-	TRBJ2-5	TRBV29-1	CSVGSRGSLGETQYF	TGCAGCGTTGGGTCCAGAGGTTCGCTAGGGGAGACCCAGTACTTC
TRBD2	few	TRBJ2-3	TRBV7-6	CASSLGLAGGVTDTQYF	TGTGCCAGCAGCTTAGGACTAGCGGGGGGTGTCACAGATACGCAGTATTTT
TRBD1	-	TRBJ2-4	TRBV6-1	CATEDRVHPIQDF	TGTGCCACGGAGGACAGGGTCCACCCCATTCAGGACTTC
-	-	TRBJ2-3	TRBV20-1	CSAPGLLTSTDTQYF	TGCAGTGCGCCTGGACTATTAACTAGCACAGATACGCAGTATTTT
-	-	TRBJ2-3	TRBV20-1	CSAEEAGLSNTQYF	TGCAGTGCTGAGGAGGCGGGGTTGTCAAATACGCAGTATTTT
-	-	TRBJ1-5	TRBV12-3/TRBV12-4	CASSLTGARNQPQHF	TGTGCCAGCAGTTTAACGGGGGCCCGAAATCAGCCCCAGCATTTT
TRBD1	-	TRBJ2-5	TRBV24-1	CATSDSTGGEKTQYF	TGTGCCACCAGTGATTCGACAGGGGGCGAAAAGACCCAGTACTTC
TRBD1	-	TRBJ1-1	TRBV29-1	CSVITQGAGTEAFF	TGCAGCGTCATTACACAGGGGGCAGGCACTGAAGCTTTCTTT
-	-	TRBJ2-3	TRBV7-2	CASSQASTDTQYF	TGTGCCAGCAGCCAGGCTAGCACAGATACGCAGTATTTT
-	-	TRBJ1-1	TRBV5-1	CASSLARAAGEAFF	TGCGCCAGCAGCTTGGCACGGGCAGCGGGCGAAGCTTTCTTT
TRBD1	-	TRBJ2-1	TRBV7-9	CASSLGGQGGGHEQFF	TGTGCCAGCAGCTTAGGAGGACAGGGTGGTGGCCATGAGCAGTTCTTC
TRBD1	-	TRBJ1-6	TRBV12-3/TRBV12-4	CASSFGTGRNSPLHF	TGTGCCAGCAGTTTTGGGACAGGGCGTAATTCACCCCTCCACTTT
TRBD2	-	TRBJ2-1	TRBV10-3	CAIRTGLAGGPNEQFF	TGTGCCATCAGAACCGGACTAGCGGGAGGGCCTAATGAGCAGTTCTTC
TRBD1	-	TRBJ2-7	TRBV29-1	CSVIAGQGAYEQYF	TGCAGCGTCATCGCGGGACAGGGGGCCTACGAGCAGTACTTC
-	-	TRBJ2-6	TRBV27	CASSFRSSYNEQFFGANVLTF	-
TRBD1	-	TRBJ2-2	TRBV4-1	CASSQPGQGPNTGELFF	TGCGCCAGCAGCCAACCTGGACAGGGACCGAACACCGGGGAGCTGTTTTTT
-	-	TRBJ1-2	TRBV30	CAWSVPGEAAFGYGYTF	TGTGCCTGGAGTGTACCCGGTGAGGCAGCTTTCGGGTATGGCTATACCTTC
-	-	TRBJ2-3	TRBV7-8	CASTSGGTDAQYF	TGTGCCAGCACTTCGGGGGGCACAGATGCGCAGTATTTT
-	-	TRBJ2-7	TRBV14	CASSQFRGTYEQYF	TGTGCCAGCAGCCAATTCCGGGGGACCTACGAGCAGTACTTC
-	-	TRBJ2-5	TRBV5-1	CASSPFSSAQETQYF	TGCGCCAGCAGCCCCTTTTCGAGCGCCCAAGAGACCCAGTACTTC
-	-	TRBJ2-1	TRBV7-3	CASSLVGGRDEQFF	TGTGCCAGCAGCTTAGTGGGTGGCCGGGATGAGCAGTTCTTC
-	-	TRBJ1-2	TRBV29-1	CSVRDGANYGCTF	-
-	-	TRBJ2-5	TRBV5-1	CASSTQLGGETQYF	TGCGCCAGCAGCACGCAACTAGGAGGAGAGACCCAGTACTTC
-	-	TRBJ2-3	TRBV20-1	CSACPEGRADTQYF	TGCAGTGCCTGCCCGGAGGGCCGAGCAGATACGCAGTATTTT
TRBD2	-	TRBJ2-3	TRBV2	CASMLAVVTDTQYF	TGTGCCAGCATGCTAGCGGTGGTCACAGATACGCAGTATTTT
-	-	TRBJ2-4	TRBV29-1	CSSRAGAGAPETRYF	TGCAGCTCCCGAGCAGGGGCGGGGGCCCCAGAGACCCGGTACTTC
-	few	TRBJ2-3	TRBV6-1	CASSRTPNRSTGRGSQYF	TGTGCCAGCAGTAGAACCCCCAATAGGTCGACAGGGAGGGGATCGCAGTATTTT
TRBD1	few	TRBJ1-2	TRBV2	CASSETDRTVNYGYTF	TGTGCCAGCAGTGAGACGGACAGGACGGTTAACTATGGCTACACCTTC
TRBD2	-	TRBJ2-3	TRBV2	CASSTSGSPTDTQYF	TGTGCCAGCAGTACTAGCGGGAGCCCCACAGATACGCAGTATTTT
-	few	TRBJ2-5	TRBV15	CATSRDSGVGETQYF	TGTGCCACCAGCAGAGATTCAGGGGTCGGAGAGACCCAGTACTTC
-	-	TRBJ2-7	TRBV20-1	CSARDVEGEISYEQYF	TGCAGTGCTAGAGATGTGGAGGGGGAGATTTCCTACGAGCAGTACTTC
-	few	TRBJ2-7	TRBV29-1	CSVSAGTYEQYF	TGCAGCGTTTCGGCAGGGACCTACGAGCAGTACTTC
-	-	TRBJ2-5	TRBV7-9	CASSSARTQYF	TGTGCCAGCAGCTCCGCTAGGACCCAGTACTTC
-	-	TRBJ2-4	TRBV15	CATSRDRDQAKNIQYF	TGTGCCACCAGCAGAGATAGGGACCAAGCCAAAAACATTCAGTACTTC
-	-	TRBJ2-5	TRBV14	CASRKTSSQETQYF	TGTGCCAGCAGGAAGACTAGTTCCCAAGAGACCCAGTACTTC
TRBD2	-	TRBJ2-7	TRBV5-1	CASSTEREPYEQYF	TGCGCCAGCAGCACCGAGCGGGAGCCCTACGAGCAGTACTTC
TRBD2	few	TRBJ2-7	TRBV7-9	CASSPVRAGVKQYF	TGTGCCAGCAGCCCAGTCCGAGCGGGAGTTAAGCAGTACTTC
TRBD1	-	TRBJ2-1	TRBV7-9	CASSYRGRLVNEQFF	TGTGCCAGCAGCTACAGGGGGCGGCTAGTCAATGAGCAGTTCTTC
-	few	TRBJ2-1	TRBV11-2	CASSLSRVNEQFF	TGTGCCAGCAGCTTATCCAGAGTGAATGAGCAGTTCTTC
-	-	TRBJ2-7	TRBV12-3/TRBV12-4	CASSFFISAYEQYF	TGTGCCAGCAGTTTTTTTATTTCCGCCTACGAGCAGTACTTC
-	-	TRBJ1-1	TRBV6-5	CASKARWVTEAFF	TGTGCCAGCAAGGCCAGGTGGGTGACTGAAGCTTTCTTT
-	few	TRBJ2-7	TRBV6-5	CASSYRGGEQYF	TGTGCCAGCAGTTACAGGGGTGGCGAGCAGTACTTC
TRBD2	few	TRBJ2-1	TRBV20-1	CSARAGFLAGGEQFF	TGCAGTGCTAGGGCCGGATTTCTAGCGGGAGGTGAGCAGTTCTTC
TRBD1	few	TRBJ2-5	TRBV5-1	CASSLADRVRETQYF	TGCGCCAGCAGCTTGGCCGACAGGGTGCGAGAGACCCAGTACTTC
-	few	TRBJ2-5	TRBV10-2	CASSAQEETQYF	TGCGCCAGCAGTGCACAGGAAGAGACCCAGTACTTC
-	-	TRBJ2-7	TRBV4-2	CASSQVEGGDEQYF	TGTGCCAGCAGCCAAGTGGAGGGTGGGGACGAGCAGTACTTC
-	-	TRBJ2-7	TRBV7-3	CASSLAGQNYEQYF	TGTGCCAGCAGCTTAGCAGGACAGAACTACGAGCAGTACTTC
-	-	TRBJ2-4	TRBV5-1	CASSLEPPHIQYF	TGCGCCAGCAGCCTTGAACCACCACACATTCAGTACTTC
-	-	TRBJ2-6	TRBV20-1	CSARRDGSSGANILTF	TGCAGTGCTAGGAGGGACGGGAGCTCTGGGGCCAACATCCTGACTTTC
-	-	TRBJ1-6	TRBV6-5	CASSYSTRGSYNSPLHF	TGTGCCAGCAGTTACTCAACTCGAGGCTCCTATAATTCACCCCTCCACTTT
TRBD2	-	TRBJ2-7	TRBV4-1	CASRGLAGPSHEQYF	TGCGCCAGCAGAGGTCTAGCGGGCCCGTCCCACGAGCAGTACTTC
TRBD2	few	TRBJ2-3	TRBV12-3/TRBV12-4	CASSSSGSNADTQYF	TGTGCCAGCAGTTCTAGCGGGAGTAATGCGGATACGCAGTATTTT
-	few	TRBJ2-7	TRBV7-9	CASSPRSPSYEQYF	TGTGCCAGCAGCCCTCGTTCTCCTTCCTACGAGCAGTACTTC
TRBD1	-	TRBJ2-7	TRBV27	CASSPGDREVYEQYF	TGTGCCAGCAGTCCAGGGGACAGGGAAGTCTACGAGCAGTACTTC
-	-	TRBJ2-3	TRBV2	CASRMSLLITDTQYF	TGTGCCAGCAGAATGAGCCTTCTCATAACAGATACGCAGTATTTT
-	many	TRBJ1-1	TRBV7-7	CASSSGLNTEAFF	TGCGCCAGCAGCTCCGGACTCAACACTGAAGCTTTCTTT
-	-	TRBJ2-1	TRBV29-1	CSVEELSSYNEQFF	TGCAGCGTTGAGGAGTTGAGCTCCTACAATGAGCAGTTCTTC
TRBD2	-	TRBJ2-3	TRBV5-1	CASSLAGTSGRKTDTQYF	TGCGCCAGCAGCCTAGCCGGGACTAGCGGGAGGAAGACAGATACGCAGTATTTT
TRBD2	-	TRBJ2-5	TRBV14	CASSANLAGVETQYF	TGTGCCAGCAGCGCTAATCTAGCGGGGGTAGAGACCCAGTACTTC